This T cell receptor beta chain emerged from a study of T-cell reconstitution after alpha-beta-depleted transplantation in children. CDR1 and CDR2 from the germline V gene are KGHSH and LQKENI. V was shortened by 3 bases and J by 0 bases, with 11 bases between the two germline ends. The CDR3 contains 15 residues. Worth noting for this clonotype: Its matching antigen is unknown.

It was with unique molecular identifiers that the TCRbeta library was prepared. TCRdb reprocessed the PCR reads via MiXCR and lists one record per CDR3 protein. The repertoire holds about 300,000 distinct CDR3 sequences, with 6.5% to 9% as singletons. Study-wide points: It was newly produced T cells that mostly accounted for T-cell counts and diversity one year after transplant. Some patients' high day-60 TCRbeta diversity was attributed to recipient cells surviving conditioning. Expanded graft clones numbering several hundred reportedly gave rise to alpha-beta T cells about two months after transplant.

V gene TRBV18 combines with J gene TRBJ1-1; a possible D gene is TRBD1 (5 bases). The specimen comprised peripheral blood, sampled 360 days after TCRalphabeta/CD19-depleted stem cell transplant. This receptor was taken from a female patient aged 2-10 years who had a stem cell transplant for Fanconi anemia, so the T cells may come from the graft donor. The CDR3 DNA follows: TGTGCCAGCTCACCCTTGGACAAAGTGAACACTGAAGCTTTCTTT. Encoded protein: CASSPLDKVNTEAFF.